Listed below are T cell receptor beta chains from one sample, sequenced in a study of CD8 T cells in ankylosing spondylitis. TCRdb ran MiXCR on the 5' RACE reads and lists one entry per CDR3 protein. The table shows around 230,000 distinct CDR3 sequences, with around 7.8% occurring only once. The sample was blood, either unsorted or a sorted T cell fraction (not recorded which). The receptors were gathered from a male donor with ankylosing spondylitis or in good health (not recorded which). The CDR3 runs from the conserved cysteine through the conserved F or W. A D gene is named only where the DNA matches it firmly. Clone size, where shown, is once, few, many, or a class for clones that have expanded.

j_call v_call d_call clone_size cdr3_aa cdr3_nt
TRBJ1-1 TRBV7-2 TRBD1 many CASSPRDRGFAEAFF TGTGCCAGCAGCCCCCGGGACAGGGGTTTCGCTGAAGCTTTCTTT
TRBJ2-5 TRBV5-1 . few CASSFRSALETQYF TGCGCCAGCAGCTTCAGGTCAGCGCTGGAGACCCAGTACTTC
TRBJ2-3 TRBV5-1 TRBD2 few CASSLVSGSPDTQYF TGCGCCAGCAGCTTGGTTAGCGGGAGCCCAGATACGCAGTATTTT
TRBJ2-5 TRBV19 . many CASSPGQLYQETQYF TGTGCCAGTAGCCCGGGACAATTGTACCAAGAGACCCAGTACTTC
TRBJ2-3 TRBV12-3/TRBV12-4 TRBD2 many CASSTLSGAATDTQYF TGTGCCAGCAGTACCCTTAGCGGGGCGGCCACAGATACGCAGTATTTT
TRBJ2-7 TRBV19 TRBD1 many CASSPRQGGYEQYF TGTGCCAGTAGTCCGAGACAGGGTGGGTACGAGCAGTACTTC
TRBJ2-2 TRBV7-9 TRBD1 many CASSLRQGTGELFF TGTGCCAGCAGCCTCCGACAGGGGACCGGGGAGCTGTTTTTT
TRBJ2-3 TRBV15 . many CATSSWLGVPDTQYF TGTGCCACCAGCAGCTGGCTGGGGGTCCCAGATACGCAGTATTTT
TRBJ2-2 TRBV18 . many CASSENTGELFF TGTGCCAGCTCAGAAAACACCGGGGAGCTGTTTTTT
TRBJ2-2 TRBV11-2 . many CASPDLGTDTGELFF TGTGCCAGCCCAGACCTTGGCACAGACACCGGGGAGCTGTTTTTT
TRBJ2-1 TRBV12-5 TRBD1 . CASGPGDRVYEQFF TGTGCTAGTGGTCCGGGGGACAGGGTCTATGAGCAGTTCTTC
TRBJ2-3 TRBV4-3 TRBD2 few CASSPSGGADTQYF TGCGCCAGCAGCCCGAGCGGGGGGGCTGATACGCAGTATTTT
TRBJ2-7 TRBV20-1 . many CSARWGDFYEQYF TGCAGTGCTAGATGGGGGGATTTCTACGAGCAGTACTTC
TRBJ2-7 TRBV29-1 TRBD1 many CSVSGTAFWGQYF TGCAGCGTTTCTGGGACAGCCTTCTGGGGGCAGTACTTC
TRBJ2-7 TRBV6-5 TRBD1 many CASSYSGKGGTTYEQYF TGTGCCAGCAGTTACTCCGGGAAAGGGGGCACCACCTACGAGCAGTACTTC